Sequencing of this T cell receptor beta chain was carried out in a study of vaccination effects on CD4 cells after COVID-19. Notes on the study in general: Clones induced by infection and by vaccine showed marked clonal contraction late after vaccination. Cross-reactivity with common cold coronaviruses was shown by only 1 of 255 vaccine-induced clones in healthy vaccinees.

Comments on this clone: What it binds is not known.

Before any sequencing was done, the ViraFEST assay used viral peptide pools to expand antigen-specific CD4+ T cells. The culture ran for roughly ten days before CD4+ T cells were isolated. No vaccinee had earlier SARS-CoV-2 infection, and nucleocapsid antibodies were negative. The trim removed 5 bases at V and 4 bases at J, leaving 12 bases unmatched. This CDR3 spans 17 amino acids. CDR1 SEHNR and CDR2 FQNEAQ come from the germline V gene (reference sequence). Clones were sequenced by immunoSEQ multiplex PCR, and TCRdb holds only the in-frame ones, with some missing. The sample includes about 43,000 clones, around 81% of them seen just once.

The receptor comes from a human donor who received a COVID-19 vaccine. The specimen was CD4+ T cells from PBMCs cultured with SARS-CoV-2 spike peptides, collected before COVID-19 vaccination. The chain recombines TRBV7-9 with TRBJ1-5; TRBD1 aligns across 9 bases. CDR3 sequence (DNA): TGTGCCAGCAGCCAACATGACAGGGGGAAACGAAATCAGCCCCAGCATTTT. Amino acids: CASSQHDRGKRNQPQHF.